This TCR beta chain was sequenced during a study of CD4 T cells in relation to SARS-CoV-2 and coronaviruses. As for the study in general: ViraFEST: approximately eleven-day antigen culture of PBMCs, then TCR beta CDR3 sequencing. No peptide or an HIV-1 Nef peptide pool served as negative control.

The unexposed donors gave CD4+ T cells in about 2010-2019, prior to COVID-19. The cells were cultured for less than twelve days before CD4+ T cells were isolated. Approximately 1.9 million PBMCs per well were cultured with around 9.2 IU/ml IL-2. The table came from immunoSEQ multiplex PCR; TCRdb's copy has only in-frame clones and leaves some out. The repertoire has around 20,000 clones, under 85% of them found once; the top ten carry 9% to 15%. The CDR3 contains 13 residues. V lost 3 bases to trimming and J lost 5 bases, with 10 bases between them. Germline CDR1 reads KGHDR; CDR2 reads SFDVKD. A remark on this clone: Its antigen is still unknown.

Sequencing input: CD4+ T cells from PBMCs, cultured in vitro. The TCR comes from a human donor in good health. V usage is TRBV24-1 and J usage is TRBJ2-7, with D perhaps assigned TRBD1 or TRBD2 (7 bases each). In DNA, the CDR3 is TGTGCCACCAGTGATCAGGGGGGGAACGAGCAGTACTTC. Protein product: CATSDQGGNEQYF.